The sequence of this T cell receptor (beta chain) was determined in a study of shared clonotypes between healthy human individuals. Points from the study as a whole: The rarefaction results pointed to incomplete sorted-subset sequencing despite large depth.

TCRdb keeps only in-frame clones here, not all; method: immunoSEQ multiplex PCR. This table has over a million clones, approximately 96% appearing once. Comment on this clone: Antigen: not known.

Trimming at V came to 3 bases and at J to 7 bases, leaving 17 bases not matched to a gene. Germline assignment: CDR1 ENHRY and CDR2 SYGVKD. This CDR3 has 18 amino acids. Sequenced sample: naive CD4+ T cells sorted from blood. Subset defined: CD45RA+ positively selected. V and J are TRBV10-3 and TRBJ2-1; TRBD2 matches at 8 bases. This TCR was recovered from a man aged 30-40 years in good health. Here the CDR3 reads CAISDSFSGLAGSNEQFF. The CDR3 bases are TGTGCCATCAGTGACTCGTTCTCGGGGCTAGCGGGTAGTAATGAGCAGTTCTTC.